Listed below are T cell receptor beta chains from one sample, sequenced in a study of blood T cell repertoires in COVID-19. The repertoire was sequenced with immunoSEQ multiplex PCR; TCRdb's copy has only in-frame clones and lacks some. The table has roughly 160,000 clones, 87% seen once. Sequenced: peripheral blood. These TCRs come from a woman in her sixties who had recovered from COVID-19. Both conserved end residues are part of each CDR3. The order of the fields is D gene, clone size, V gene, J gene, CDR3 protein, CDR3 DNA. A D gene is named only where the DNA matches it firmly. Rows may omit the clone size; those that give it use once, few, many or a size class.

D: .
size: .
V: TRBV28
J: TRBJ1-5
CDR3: CASRSRDSNQPQHF
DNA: TGTGCCAGCAGGTCCCGGGATAGCAATCAGCCCCAGCATTTT

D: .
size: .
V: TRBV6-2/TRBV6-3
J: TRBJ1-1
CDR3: CASSYYEVLRNTEAFF
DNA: TGTGCCAGCAGTTACTACGAGGTCCTCAGGAACACTGAAGCTTTCTTT

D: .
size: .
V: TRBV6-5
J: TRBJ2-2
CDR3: CASMFQGGTGELFF
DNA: TGTGCCAGCATGTTCCAGGGAGGCACCGGGGAGCTGTTTTTT

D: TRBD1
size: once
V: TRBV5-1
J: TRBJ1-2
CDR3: CASSLSQGVNGYTF
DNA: TGCGCCAGCAGCTTATCACAGGGGGTTAACGGCTACACCTTC

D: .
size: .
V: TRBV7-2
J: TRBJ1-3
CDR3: CASSGQTGNTIYF
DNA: TGTGCCAGCAGCGGACAGACAGGAAACACCATATATTTT

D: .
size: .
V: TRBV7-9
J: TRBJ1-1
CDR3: CASSFQGLPNTEAFF
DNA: TGTGCCAGCAGCTTCCAGGGGCTCCCGAACACTGAAGCTTTCTTT

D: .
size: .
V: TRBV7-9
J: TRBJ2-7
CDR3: CASSPLNLYGPTGQYF
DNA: TGTGCCAGCAGCCCCCTCAATCTTTATGGGCCAACCGGGCAGTACTTC

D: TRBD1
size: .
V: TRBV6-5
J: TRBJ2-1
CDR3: CASIHITGGSNEQFF
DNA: TGTGCCAGCATTCATATAACAGGGGGCTCCAATGAGCAGTTCTTC

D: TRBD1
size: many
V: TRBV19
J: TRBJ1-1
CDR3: CASSMVQGEYLRTEAFF
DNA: TGTGCCAGTAGTATGGTCCAGGGGGAATATTTAAGGACTGAAGCTTTCTTT

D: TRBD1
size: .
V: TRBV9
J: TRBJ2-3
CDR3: CASSLGTGGPDTQYF
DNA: TGTGCCAGCAGCTTGGGGACAGGGGGCCCAGATACGCAGTATTTT

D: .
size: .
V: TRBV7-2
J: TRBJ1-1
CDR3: CASSLGGQGPHRAFF
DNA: TGTGCCAGCAGCTTAGGAGGGCAGGGGCCGCACCGAGCTTTCTTT

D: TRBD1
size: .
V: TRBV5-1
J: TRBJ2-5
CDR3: CASSLATGEQETQYF
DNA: TGCGCCAGCAGCTTGGCGACAGGGGAGCAAGAGACCCAGTACTTC

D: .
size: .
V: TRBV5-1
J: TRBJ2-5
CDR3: CASNGGSYVGETQYF
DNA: TGCGCCAGCAATGGAGGGTCCTACGTGGGGGAGACCCAGTACTTC

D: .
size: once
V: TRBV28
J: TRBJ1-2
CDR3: CASSPRGLGGNYGYTF
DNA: TGTGCCAGCAGTCCGCGGGGGCTGGGAGGAAACTATGGCTACACCTTC

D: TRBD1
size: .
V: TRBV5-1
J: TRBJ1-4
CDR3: CASSSTGTEGEKLFF
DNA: TGCGCCAGCAGCTCCACCGGGACAGAGGGTGAAAAACTGTTTTTT

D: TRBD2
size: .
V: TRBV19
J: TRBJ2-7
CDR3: CASSSGLAGGELSYEQYF
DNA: TGTGCCAGTAGCTCGGGACTAGCGGGGGGTGAACTGTCCTACGAGCAGTACTTC

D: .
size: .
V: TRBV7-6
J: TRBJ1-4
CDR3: CASSSPPTAIGEKLFF
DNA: TGTGCCAGCAGCTCCCCCCCCACAGCCATTGGTGAAAAACTGTTTTTT

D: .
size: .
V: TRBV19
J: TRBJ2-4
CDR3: CASSPGTKNIQYF
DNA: TGTGCCAGTAGCCCGGGTACCAAAAACATTCAGTACTTC

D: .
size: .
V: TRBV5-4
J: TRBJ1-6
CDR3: CASTLAAGSSNSPLHF
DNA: TGTGCCAGCACTCTTGCCGCGGGCAGTAGCAATTCACCCCTCCACTTT

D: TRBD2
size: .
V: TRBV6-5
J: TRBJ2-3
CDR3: CASSSSGGLSTDTQYF
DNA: TGTGCCAGCAGTTCTAGCGGGGGACTTAGCACAGATACGCAGTATTTT

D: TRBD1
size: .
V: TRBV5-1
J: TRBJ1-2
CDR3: CASSLATGGHPFGYTF
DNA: TGCGCCAGCAGCTTGGCCACAGGGGGCCATCCATTTGGCTACACCTTC

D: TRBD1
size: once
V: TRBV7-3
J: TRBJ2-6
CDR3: CASGRTGGPSGANVLTF
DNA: TGTGCCAGCGGAAGGACAGGGGGCCCCTCTGGGGCCAACGTCCTGACTTTC

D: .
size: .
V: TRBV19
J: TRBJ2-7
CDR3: CASSFDRDMGTYEQYF
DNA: TGTGCCAGTAGTTTTGACCGGGACATGGGGACCTACGAGCAGTACTTC

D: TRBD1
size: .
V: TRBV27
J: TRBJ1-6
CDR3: CASSTNEAPGTGASPLHF
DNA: TGTGCCAGCAGTACGAACGAAGCGCCCGGGACAGGGGCCTCACCCCTCCACTTT

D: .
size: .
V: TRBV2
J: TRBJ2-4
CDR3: CANEGLGLAKNIQYF
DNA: TGTGCCAACGAAGGGTTGGGGCTAGCCAAAAACATTCAGTACTTC

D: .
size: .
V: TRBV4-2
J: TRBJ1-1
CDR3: CASSQQGIGEAFF
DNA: TGTGCCAGCAGCCAACAAGGTATCGGGGAAGCTTTCTTT

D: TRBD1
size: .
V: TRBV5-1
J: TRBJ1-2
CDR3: CASQIQTGYYGYTF
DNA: TGCGCCAGCCAGATCCAGACAGGGTACTATGGCTACACCTTC

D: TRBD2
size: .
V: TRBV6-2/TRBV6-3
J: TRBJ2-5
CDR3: CASSYRPGTSGGAEETQYF
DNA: TGTGCCAGCAGTTACCGACCTGGGACTAGCGGGGGGGCGGAAGAGACCCAGTACTTC

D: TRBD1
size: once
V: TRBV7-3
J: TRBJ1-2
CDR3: CASSLAGGSGYTF
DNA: TGTGCCAGCAGCTTAGCAGGGGGTAGTGGCTACACCTTC

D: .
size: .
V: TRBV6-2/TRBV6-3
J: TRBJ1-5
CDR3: CASSPIPGGPQHF
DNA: TGTGCCAGCAGCCCAATCCCGGGGGGGCCCCAGCATTTT

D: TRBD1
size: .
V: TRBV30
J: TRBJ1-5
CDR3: CAYKGGDQPQHF
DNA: TGTGCCTACAAAGGGGGCGATCAGCCCCAGCATTTT

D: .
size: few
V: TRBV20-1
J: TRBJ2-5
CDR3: CSASPHGRGQETQYF
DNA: TGCAGTGCTAGTCCCCATGGGAGGGGGCAAGAGACCCAGTACTTC

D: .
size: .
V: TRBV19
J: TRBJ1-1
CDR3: CASSITGNTEAFF
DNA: TGTGCCAGTAGTATTACGGGGAACACTGAAGCTTTCTTT

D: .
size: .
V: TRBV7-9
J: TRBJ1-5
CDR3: CASSLLRQGNQPQHF
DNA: TGTGCCAGCAGCTTACTAAGACAGGGCAATCAGCCCCAGCATTTT

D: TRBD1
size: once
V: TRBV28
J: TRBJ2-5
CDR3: CASSLDRAGQETQYF
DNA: TGTGCCAGCAGTTTAGACAGGGCAGGGCAAGAGACCCAGTACTTC

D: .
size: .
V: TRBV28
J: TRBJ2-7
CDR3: CASSLAGVEQYF
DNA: TGTGCCAGCAGTTTAGCCGGGGTTGAGCAGTACTTC

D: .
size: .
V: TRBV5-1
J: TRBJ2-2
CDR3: CASSLATGHMTGELFF
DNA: TGCGCCAGCAGCTTGGCCACGGGACACATGACCGGGGAGCTGTTTTTT

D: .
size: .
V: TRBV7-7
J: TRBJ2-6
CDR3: CASSIDSTGANVLTF
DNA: TGTGCCAGCAGCATCGACAGTACTGGGGCCAACGTCCTGACTTTC

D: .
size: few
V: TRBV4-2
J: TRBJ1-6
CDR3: CASSQSGINSPLHF
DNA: TGTGCCAGCAGCCAATCGGGAATAAATTCACCCCTCCACTTT

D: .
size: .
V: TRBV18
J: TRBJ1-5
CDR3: CASSPVQAAPGQPQHF
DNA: TGTGCCAGCTCACCAGTGCAGGCGGCCCCGGGGCAGCCCCAGCATTTT

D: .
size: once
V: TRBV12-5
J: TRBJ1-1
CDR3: CASGLDVQNTEAFF
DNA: TGTGCTAGTGGTTTGGATGTCCAGAACACTGAAGCTTTCTTT

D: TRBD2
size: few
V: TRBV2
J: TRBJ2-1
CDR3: CASRQLAGEPNEQFF
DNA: TGTGCCAGCAGGCAACTAGCGGGGGAGCCCAATGAGCAGTTCTTC

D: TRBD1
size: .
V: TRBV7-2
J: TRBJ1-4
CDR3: CASSPDRGNEKLFF
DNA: TGTGCCAGCAGCCCGGACAGGGGGAATGAAAAACTGTTTTTT

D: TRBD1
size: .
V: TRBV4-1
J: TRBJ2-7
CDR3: CASSQENRQGAREQYF
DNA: TGCGCCAGCAGCCAAGAGAACAGACAGGGGGCAAGGGAGCAGTACTTC

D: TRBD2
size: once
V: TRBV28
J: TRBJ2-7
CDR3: CASSLWDSGALTYEQYF
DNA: TGTGCCAGCAGTTTATGGGATAGCGGGGCGTTAACCTACGAGCAGTACTTC

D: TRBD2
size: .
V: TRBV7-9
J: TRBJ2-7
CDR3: CASSSGTSGGYEQYF
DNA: TGTGCCAGCAGCTCCGGGACTAGCGGGGGCTACGAGCAGTACTTC

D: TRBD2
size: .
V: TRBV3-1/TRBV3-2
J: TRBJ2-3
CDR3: CASSQLSRGGTDTQYF
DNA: TGTGCCAGCAGCCAACTTTCGCGGGGGGGCACAGATACGCAGTATTTT

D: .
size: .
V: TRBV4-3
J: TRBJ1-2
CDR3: CASSQDGAGAKPYGYTF
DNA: TGCGCCAGCAGCCAAGACGGGGCAGGGGCGAAACCCTATGGCTACACCTTC

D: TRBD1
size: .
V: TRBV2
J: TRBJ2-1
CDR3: CASSDRASSYNEQFF
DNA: TGTGCCAGCAGCGACAGGGCTAGCTCCTACAATGAGCAGTTCTTC

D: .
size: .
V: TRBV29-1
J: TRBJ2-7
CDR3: CSVQSAGWEQYF
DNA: TGCAGCGTTCAGAGCGCAGGGTGGGAGCAGTACTTC

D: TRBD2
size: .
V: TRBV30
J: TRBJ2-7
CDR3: CAWGGGVSYEQYF
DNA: TGTGCCTGGGGCGGGGGGGTGTCCTACGAGCAGTACTTC

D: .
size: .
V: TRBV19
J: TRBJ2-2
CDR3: CASSIRGGYTGELFF
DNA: TGTGCCAGTAGTATTAGGGGGGGATACACCGGGGAGCTGTTTTTT

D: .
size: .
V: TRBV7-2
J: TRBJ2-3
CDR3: CASSLVIRTDTQYF
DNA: TGTGCCAGCAGCTTAGTAATCCGCACAGATACGCAGTATTTT